This T cell receptor (beta chain) originates from a study of blood T cell repertoires in COVID-19. The CDR3 loop spans 14 amino acids. Germline CDR1 LGHDT, CDR2 YNNKEL (reference sequence). The V end was cut by 8 bases, the J end by 1 base, with 12 bases between. Measured with immunoSEQ multiplex PCR; TCRdb has only the in-frame clones, and not every one. Among under 250,000 clones listed, 70% to 85% were seen once. The receptor comes from an elderly man with acute or convalescent COVID-19. Input material: peripheral blood. V usage is TRBV3-1 (or the pseudogene TRBV3-2) and J usage is TRBJ1-3; D remains unclear. CDR3 bases: TGTGCCAGCTCACCCAGGTCGTCTGGAAACACCATATATTTT. Residues: CASSPRSSGNTIYF.